Listed below are T cell receptor beta chains from one sample, sequenced in a study of Graves' ophthalmopathy and Graves' hyperthyroidism. MiXCR, applied by TCRdb to the multiplex PCR reads, yields one record per CDR3 protein. The sample consists of roughly 610,000 distinct CDR3 sequences, 22% of them appearing once. The sequenced sample was peripheral blood. The receptors shown here come from a woman aged 18-30 years with stable Graves' hyperthyroidism. Some clones in this sample may be carry-over from other donors' samples. Each CDR3 is given with its conserved first and last residue. A D gene is named only where the DNA matches it firmly. Part of the rows lack a size; the others show once, few, many or a class for expanded clones.

CDR3 DNA: TGTGCCAGCAGCTACACCCACCGGGACACAACCTATGGCTACACCTTC
CDR3 protein: CASSYTHRDTTYGYTF
J gene: TRBJ1-2
clone size: many
V gene: TRBV7-3
D gene: NA

CDR3 DNA: TGTGCCAGCAGTTTAGGCCCTTTGTTATACGAGCAGTACTTC
CDR3 protein: CASSLGPLLYEQYF
J gene: TRBJ2-7
clone size: NA
V gene: TRBV12-3/TRBV12-4
D gene: NA

CDR3 DNA: TGCAGCGTTGCCGAGTGGAGGCAAGAGACCCAGTACTTC
CDR3 protein: CSVAEWRQETQYF
J gene: TRBJ2-5
clone size: NA
V gene: TRBV29-1
D gene: NA

CDR3 DNA: TGTGCCAGCAGTGGGACAGGGGAGCAGCCCCAGCATTTT
CDR3 protein: CASSGTGEQPQHF
J gene: TRBJ1-5
clone size: once
V gene: TRBV25-1
D gene: TRBD1

CDR3 DNA: TGTGCCACCAGTGAAGAGTTGGCAGGGGGGTGCACTGAAGCTTTCTTT
CDR3 protein: CATSEELAGGCTEAFF
J gene: TRBJ1-1
clone size: NA
V gene: TRBV24-1
D gene: TRBD1

CDR3 DNA: TGTGCCAGCAGAGAGACAGGGTCCGAGCAGTACTTC
CDR3 protein: CASRETGSEQYF
J gene: TRBJ2-7
clone size: many
V gene: TRBV28
D gene: TRBD1

CDR3 DNA: TGTGCCAGCAGCCGACTAGCGGATACGCAGTATTTT
CDR3 protein: CASSRLADTQYF
J gene: TRBJ2-3
clone size: NA
V gene: TRBV11-2
D gene: TRBD2

CDR3 DNA: TGCAGTGCTAGAACGACTAGCGGGAAAATCTACGAGCAGTACTTC
CDR3 protein: CSARTTSGKIYEQYF
J gene: TRBJ2-7
clone size: few
V gene: TRBV20-1
D gene: TRBD2

CDR3 DNA: TGCAGTGCCACCCCCCAGGCGGGAGGGGTAGGGCAAGAGACCCAGTACTTC
CDR3 protein: CSATPQAGGVGQETQYF
J gene: TRBJ2-5
clone size: many
V gene: TRBV20-1
D gene: TRBD2

CDR3 DNA: TGTGCCAGCAGCTCGTACACCGGGGAGCTGTTTTTT
CDR3 protein: CASSSYTGELFF
J gene: TRBJ2-2
clone size: many
V gene: TRBV12-3/TRBV12-4
D gene: NA